The 9 T cell receptor beta chains below all came from one sample that was sequenced in a study of blood T cell repertoires in COVID-19. Clones were read by immunoSEQ multiplex PCR, and TCRdb kept only the in-frame ones, dropping some. Here the sample spans about 140,000 clones, 70% to 90% being singletons. The sample consisted of peripheral blood. These receptor sequences come from a woman older than 75 with acute or convalescent COVID-19.

The rearrangement joins TRBV7-9 to TRBJ1-3, with 7 bases identical to TRBD1. Unmatched junction bases numbered 9, after V lost 5 bases and J lost 2 bases. This CDR3 region has 16 residues. From germline, CDR1 is SEHNR and CDR2 FQNEAQ (reference sequence). CDR3 DNA sequence: TGTGCCAGCAGCCAAACCGGTGACAGGGCTGGAAACACCATATATTTT. Encoded protein: CASSQTGDRAGNTIYF.

The chain links TRBV5-6 to TRBJ2-7, with D uncertain. The germline V and J ends were trimmed by 1 base and 1 base, with 18 bases remaining between them. This CDR3 region has 17 residues. The germline V gene encodes CDR1 SGHDT and CDR2 YYEEEE. DNA for the CDR3: TGTGCCAGCAGCTTGTCTAACAGTCGAAGGTTGTCCTACGAGCAGTACTTC. This codes for CASSLSNSRRLSYEQYF.

V usage is TRBV12-5 and J usage is TRBJ1-4; D not certain. This CDR3 is built from 14 residues. CDR1 and CDR2 (germline): LGHNT, FRNRAP. V was pared by 6 bases and J by 0 bases, with 8 bases between. The DNA for the CDR3 is TGTGCTAGTGGCCCCGGAGCAACTAATGAAAAACTGTTTTTT. This translates into CASGPGATNEKLFF.

V is TRBV2 and J is TRBJ2-3, with 11 bases identical to TRBD2. CDR1 and CDR2 from the germline V gene are SNHLY and FYNNEI. The CDR3 extends over 16 amino acids. Germline trimming cut 3 bases from V and 6 bases from J; bases unmatched to any gene: 8. This CDR3 reads CASSEVAGGAGDTQYF. CDR3 bases: TGTGCCAGCAGTGAGGTAGCGGGGGGGGCAGGGGATACGCAGTATTTT.

This chain connects TRBV23-1 to TRBJ2-5; D ambiguous. TRBV23-1 is treated as an ORF (open reading frame) with a function not yet certain. CDR3 length equals 18 residues. V shed 0 bases and J shed 0 bases, with 17 bases lying between them. The CDR3 protein is CASSQSNRKTPDQETQYF. The DNA for the CDR3 is TGCGCCAGCAGTCAATCGAACCGTAAAACGCCAGACCAAGAGACCCAGTACTTC.

The chain couples TRBV10-3 to TRBJ2-7; 7 bases line up with TRBD1. The CDR3 is 14 residues long. V lost 6 bases to trimming and J lost 1 base; unmatched junction nucleotides: 6. CDR1 and CDR2 from the germline V gene are ENHRY and SYGVKD. The chain's CDR3 is CAIRGTVGSYEQYF. The CDR3 DNA reads as TGTGCCATCAGGGGGACAGTCGGATCCTACGAGCAGTACTTC.

In nucleotides, the CDR3 is TGTGCCAGCAGCAAGACAGGGATTAATGAAAAACTGTTTTTT. It is translated as CASSKTGINEKLFF. The V gene is TRBV7-9, the J gene TRBJ1-4; 7 bases are shared with TRBD1. The CDR3 runs 14 residues. Losses at the gene ends were 5 bases for V and 4 bases for J; bases not matched to a gene: 4. Germline CDR1 is SEHNR and CDR2 is FQNEAQ (reference sequence).

The chain recombines TRBV19 with TRBJ1-4; TRBD1 might be the D (5 bases). Between the trimmed V and J ends, which lost 5 bases and 8 bases, there was a span of 18 bases. The CDR3 length is 15 residues. Looked up from germline, CDR1 is LNHDA and CDR2 is SQIVND (reference sequence). This CDR3 reads CASSGWGDRREKLFF. The DNA for the CDR3 is TGTGCCAGTAGTGGATGGGGGGACCGTCGCGAAAAACTGTTTTTT.

The chain joins TRBV28 to TRBJ1-6; TRBD1 matches 12 bases. Germline CDR1 and CDR2: MDHEN and SYDVKM. The ends lost 5 bases at V and 10 bases at J; junction bases unmatched: 6. CDR3 length: 15 amino acids. For the CDR3, the DNA is TGTGCCAGCAGTCCCGGGACAGGGGGCGAATCACCCCTCCACTTT. Translation: CASSPGTGGESPLHF.